This T cell receptor beta chain was obtained from a study of CD8+CD57+ T cells in acquired aplastic anemia. About the study: Mean DNA quantity obtained from sorted CD4+ and CD8+ cells was about 3.2 ug. As sequenced from healthy donors, CD4+ cells averaged about 11 million reads.

Genomic DNA was employed as the template in profiling TCR beta VDJ and CDR3. Each CDR3 protein is one row after TCRdb ran MiXCR on the reads. This sample has about 160,000 distinct CDR3 sequences, with approximately 40% found just once. There are many counts of this clonotype. Its antigen remains unidentified. The ends were cut back, 6 bases at V and 2 bases at J, with 7 bases in the middle. Germline lookup yields CDR1 ENHRY and CDR2 SYGVKD. The CDR3 is 13 residues long. Study findings and constraints: Between the patient and control groups, CD8+ Simpson's diversity did not differ significantly. Patients and controls were found to share some 30 CD8+ CDR3 sequences.

This TCR was sampled from a human donor in good health. The specimen was sorted CD4+, CD8+, or CD8+CD57+ T cells (not recorded which) from PBMCs. J is TRBJ2-2 and V is TRBV10-3; D uncertain. CDR3 DNA sequence: TGTGCCATCAGGATGGGAAACACCGGGGAGCTGTTTTTT. This translates into CAIRMGNTGELFF.